This T cell receptor (beta chain) was sequenced in a study of T cells in Graves' hyperthyroidism and ophthalmopathy. Findings and limits, study-wide: The majority of expanded thyroid clonotypes above 0.001 also appeared in blood.

CDR1 is LNHDA and CDR2 is SQIVND in the germline V gene (reference sequence). The CDR3 is 14 amino acids. Hyperthyroidism in the patients, aged 18 to 65, was newly diagnosed and under 2 months in duration. Each diagnosis drew on symptoms, thyroxine, TRAb, thyroid ultrasound and orbital computed tomography findings. Authors of the study amplified TCR beta CDR3 regions from RNA transcripts. HTBI primers were the set used in a first-round RT-PCR of the TCR CDR3. MiXCR was run by TCRdb on the multiplex PCR reads, yielding one entry per CDR3 protein. Found here are about 610,000 distinct CDR3 sequences, about 45% of them singletons; the top ten hold around 7.7%. As regards this clonotype: Its antigen is unidentified. Possible read error: a much larger clone is one base away.

The sample comprised peripheral blood or thyroid tissue (not recorded which). The V call is TRBV19, the J call TRBJ1-2; D unresolved. This receptor was obtained from a woman between 18 and 30 years old with Graves' hyperthyroidism. In DNA, the CDR3 is TGTGCCAGTAGTATGCGACGGAATAACTATGGCTGCACCTTC. Its protein is CASSMRRNNYGCTF.